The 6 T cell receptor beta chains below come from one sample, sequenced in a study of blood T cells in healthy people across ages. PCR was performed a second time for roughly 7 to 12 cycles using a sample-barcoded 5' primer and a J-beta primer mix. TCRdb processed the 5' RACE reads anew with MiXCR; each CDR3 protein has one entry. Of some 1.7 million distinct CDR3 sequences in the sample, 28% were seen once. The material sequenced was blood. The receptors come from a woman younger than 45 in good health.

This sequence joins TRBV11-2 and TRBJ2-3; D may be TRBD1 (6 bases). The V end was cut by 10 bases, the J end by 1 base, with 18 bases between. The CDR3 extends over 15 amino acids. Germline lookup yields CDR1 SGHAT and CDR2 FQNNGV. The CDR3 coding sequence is TGTGCCACCTCGGCTGGGGACATCCGCACAGATACGCAGTATTTT. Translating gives CATSAGDIRTDTQYF.

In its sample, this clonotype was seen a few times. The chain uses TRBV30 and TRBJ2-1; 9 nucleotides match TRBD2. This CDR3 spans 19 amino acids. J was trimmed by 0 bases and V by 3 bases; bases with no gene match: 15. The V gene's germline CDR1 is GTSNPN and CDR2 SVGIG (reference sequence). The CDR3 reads CAWRDKSTGTSPSYNEQFF. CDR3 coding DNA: TGTGCCTGGAGAGACAAATCCACCGGGACTAGCCCCTCCTACAATGAGCAGTTCTTC.

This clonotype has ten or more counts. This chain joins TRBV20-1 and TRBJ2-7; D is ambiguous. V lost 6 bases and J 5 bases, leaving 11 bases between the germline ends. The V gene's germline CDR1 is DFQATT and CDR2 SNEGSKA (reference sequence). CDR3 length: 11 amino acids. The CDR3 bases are TGCAGTGCCACTAAGAGAGACGAGCAGTACTTC. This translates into CSATKRDEQYF.

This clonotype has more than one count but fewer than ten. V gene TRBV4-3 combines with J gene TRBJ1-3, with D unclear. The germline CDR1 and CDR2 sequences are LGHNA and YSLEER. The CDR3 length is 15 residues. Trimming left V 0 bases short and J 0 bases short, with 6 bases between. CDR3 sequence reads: CASSQDGNSGNTIYF. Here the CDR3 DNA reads TGCGCCAGCAGCCAAGATGGGAACTCTGGAAACACCATATATTTT.

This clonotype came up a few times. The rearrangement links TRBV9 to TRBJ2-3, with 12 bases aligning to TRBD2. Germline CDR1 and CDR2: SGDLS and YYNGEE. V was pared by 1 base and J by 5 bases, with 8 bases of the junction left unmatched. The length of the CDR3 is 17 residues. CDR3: CASSVSTGTSGRDTQYF. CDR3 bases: TGTGCCAGCAGCGTATCGACCGGGACTAGCGGGCGAGATACGCAGTATTTT.

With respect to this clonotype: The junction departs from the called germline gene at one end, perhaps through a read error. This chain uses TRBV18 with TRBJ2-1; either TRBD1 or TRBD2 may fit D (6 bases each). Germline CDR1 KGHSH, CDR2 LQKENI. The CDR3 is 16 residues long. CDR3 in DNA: TGTGCCTGCTCATCCCAAGGAGGGGGGAGCGCGGATGAGCAGTTCTTC. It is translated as CACSSQGGGSADEQFF. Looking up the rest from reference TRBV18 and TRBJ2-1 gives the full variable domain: NAGVMQNPRHLVRRRGQEARLRCSPMKGHSHVYWYRQLPEEGLKFMVYLQKENIIDESGMPKERFSAEFPKEGPSILRIQQVVRGDSAAYFCACSSQGGGSADEQFFGPGTRLTVL.